Listed below are T cell receptor beta chains from one sample, sequenced in a study of T cells in Graves' hyperthyroidism and ophthalmopathy. TCRdb reprocessed the multiplex PCR reads with MiXCR, giving one entry per CDR3 protein. This table has fewer than 700,000 distinct CDR3 sequences, around 16% appearing once. The material sequenced was blood. The receptors stem from a woman aged 30 to 39 with Graves' hyperthyroidism. Both conserved end residues are part of each CDR3. Each record gives: J gene, clone size, D gene, V gene, CDR3 DNA, CDR3 protein. D genes are given only for firm matches. Size is stated for part of the rows, as once, few or many counts, or as a class when the clone is expanded.

J: TRBJ2-2
size: -
D: TRBD2
V: TRBV5-1
DNA: TGCGCCAGCACCCTTGCGGGAGTTGACACCGGGGAGCTGTTTTTT
CDR3: CASTLAGVDTGELFF

J: TRBJ1-1
size: many
D: -
V: TRBV28
DNA: TGTGCCAGCAGCTGGGGCAGGACGAACACTGAAGCTTTCTTT
CDR3: CASSWGRTNTEAFF

J: TRBJ2-5
size: many
D: -
V: TRBV5-6
DNA: TGTGCCAGCAGACTACAGGGCCAAGAGACCCAGTACTTC
CDR3: CASRLQGQETQYF

J: TRBJ1-6
size: few
D: -
V: TRBV5-1
DNA: TGCGCCAGCAGCTTGGTTCAGGGCGCTAGTTCACCCCTCCACTTT
CDR3: CASSLVQGASSPLHF

J: TRBJ1-2
size: many
D: -
V: TRBV11-2
DNA: TGTGCCAGCAGCTTAGATGGAGCTGATGGCTACACCTTC
CDR3: CASSLDGADGYTF

J: TRBJ2-7
size: -
D: -
V: TRBV6-1
DNA: TGTGCCAGCAGTCCCAGGGGAGGGTTAGGCTACGAGCAGTACTTC
CDR3: CASSPRGGLGYEQYF

J: TRBJ1-1
size: -
D: TRBD1
V: TRBV20-1
DNA: TGCAGTGCTAGAGTAGGGGGCAGGAGGAACACTGAAGCTTTCTTT
CDR3: CSARVGGRRNTEAFF

J: TRBJ2-5
size: many
D: -
V: TRBV28
DNA: TGTGCCAGCAGGTCCCAATACCAAGAGACCCAGTACTTC
CDR3: CASRSQYQETQYF

J: TRBJ2-7
size: many
D: -
V: TRBV9
DNA: TGTGCCAGCAGCGCCCCAGACAGCTACGAGCAGTACTTC
CDR3: CASSAPDSYEQYF

J: TRBJ2-6
size: -
D: -
V: TRBV19
DNA: TGTGCCAGTAGTATTTCTCTCTCTGGGGCCAACGTCCTGACTTTC
CDR3: CASSISLSGANVLTF

J: TRBJ1-1
size: many
D: -
V: TRBV3-1
DNA: TGTGCCAGCAGCCACCAAAGGGGGGCCGCTTTCTTT
CDR3: CASSHQRGAAFF

J: TRBJ2-1
size: few
D: -
V: TRBV12-3/TRBV12-4
DNA: TGTGCCAGTGGAGGAGGGAGTAGATCCTACAATGAGCAGTTCTTC
CDR3: CASGGGSRSYNEQFF

J: TRBJ1-5
size: many
D: -
V: TRBV20-1
DNA: TGCAGTGCTAGAATGAGGAAGGGCAATCAGCCCCAGCATTTT
CDR3: CSARMRKGNQPQHF

J: TRBJ2-3
size: many
D: -
V: TRBV7-9
DNA: TGTGCCAGCAGCTTAACGGTCAGCACAGATACGCAGTATTTT
CDR3: CASSLTVSTDTQYF

J: TRBJ2-5
size: many
D: -
V: TRBV20-1
DNA: TGCAGTGTTCCGGGACCAGGTCAAGAGACCCAGTACTTC
CDR3: CSVPGPGQETQYF

J: TRBJ1-5
size: many
D: -
V: TRBV2
DNA: TGTGCCAGCAGCGTCGGTCAGCCCCAGCATTTT
CDR3: CASSVGQPQHF